One and the same sample provided the 15 T cell receptor beta chains below, sequenced in a study of blood T cell repertoires in COVID-19. Data came from immunoSEQ multiplex PCR; TCRdb stores just in-frame clones and leaves some out. The sample yields 250,000 to 350,000 clones, about nine tenths seen once. Sequencing was performed on peripheral blood. The origin of the receptors is a woman aged 25 to 39 with COVID-19, enrolled during active disease.

The chain carries TRBV5-1 and TRBJ2-5, with 7 nucleotides matching TRBD1. Germline values: CDR1 SGHRS, CDR2 YFSETQ. The CDR3 sequence is 15 residues long. The ends lost 3 bases at V and 5 bases at J; junction bases unmatched: 10. The CDR3 protein is CASSSGTVEGETQYF. In DNA form, the CDR3 reads TGCGCCAGCAGCTCCGGGACAGTCGAGGGGGAGACCCAGTACTTC.

This chain links TRBV4-1 with TRBJ2-1, with TRBD1 as a possible D gene (6 bases). The CDR3 sequence is 15 residues long. Trimming stripped 3 bases from V and 0 bases from J, with 9 bases between. The germline V gene encodes CDR1 MGHRA and CDR2 YSYEKL. In DNA, the CDR3 is TGCGCCAGCAGCCAGACAGGTAGCTCCTACAATGAGCAGTTCTTC. Translating it yields CASSQTGSSYNEQFF.

This chain connects TRBV3-1 (or the pseudogene TRBV3-2) to TRBJ2-1, with D possibly being TRBD1 (5 bases). The germline V gene encodes CDR1 LGHDT and CDR2 YNNKEL (reference sequence). This CDR3 region has 15 residues. Trimming removed 4 bases from V and 4 bases from J, with 14 bases in between. For the CDR3, the DNA is TGTGCCAGCAGCCCAGGGCTAATGGGTTACAATGAGCAGTTCTTC. It encodes CASSPGLMGYNEQFF.

This rearrangement joins TRBV10-3 to TRBJ1-2; 10 bases are shared with TRBD1. The trim removed 3 bases at V and 7 bases at J, leaving 8 bases unmatched. The CDR3 consists of 15 residues. The germline V gene has CDR1 ENHRY and CDR2 SYGVKD. The CDR3 reads CAISDSDRGTRGYTF. For the CDR3, the DNA is TGTGCCATCAGTGACTCGGACAGGGGGACGCGTGGCTACACCTTC.

The CDR3 sequence: CASSPANGVMEKLFF. The CDR3 DNA reads TGTGCCAGCAGCCCTGCAAACGGGGTCATGGAAAAACTGTTTTTT. This chain connects TRBV3-1 (or the pseudogene TRBV3-2) to TRBJ1-4, with D unresolved. Trimming took off 4 bases at V and 8 bases at J, with 17 bases between the two ends. Germline V lookup: CDR1 LGHDT, CDR2 YNNKEL (reference sequence). The CDR3 runs 15 residues.

The chain links TRBV29-1 to TRBJ2-1; the D gene is possibly TRBD2 (5 bases). This CDR3 is 13 amino acids long. Germline loops: CDR1 SQVTM, CDR2 ANQGSEA. Trimming removed 5 bases from V and 7 bases from J, with 15 bases in between. The CDR3 DNA reads as TGCAGCGTTTCTACACTAGTTCGGAATGAGCAGTTCTTC. It translates to CSVSTLVRNEQFF.

The chain recombines TRBV7-3 with TRBJ2-1; 9 positions agree with TRBD2. This CDR3 region has 17 residues. Trimming took 4 bases from V and 8 from J; bases not matched to a gene: 15. Per the germline V gene, CDR1 is SGHTA and CDR2 is FQGTGA. CDR3 residues: CASSSIGVGGRADEQFF. The CDR3 DNA is TGTGCCAGCAGCTCGATCGGAGTCGGCGGGAGGGCAGATGAGCAGTTCTTC.

The genes are TRBV6-6 and TRBJ2-1; 7 nucleotides match TRBD2. J was trimmed by 8 bases and V by 7 bases; bases with no gene match: 17. The CDR3 totals 16 residues. Germline V gene lookup returns CDR1 MNHNY and CDR2 SVGAGI (reference sequence). The CDR3 reads CASTLGASGLPDEQFF. The CDR3 nucleotides read TGTGCCAGCACCCTGGGAGCTAGCGGTCTTCCCGATGAGCAGTTCTTC.

The chain uses TRBV19 and TRBJ2-3; perhaps TRBD1 as D (5 bases). Trimming removed 4 bases at V and 1 base at J, with 12 bases between. CDR1 and CDR2 from the germline V gene are LNHDA and SQIVND (reference sequence). This CDR3 is 15 amino acids long. Here the CDR3 reads CASSRQGHGTDTQYF. In DNA form, the CDR3 reads TGTGCCAGTAGTAGGCAGGGTCATGGCACAGATACGCAGTATTTT.

V usage is TRBV7-9 and J usage is TRBJ1-2; weak D call: TRBD1 (6 bases). CDR3 length equals 13 residues. Germline V gene sequence: CDR1 SEHNR, CDR2 FQNEAQ (reference sequence). Between the trimmed V and J ends, which lost 5 bases and 5 bases, there was a span of 12 bases. This CDR3 reads CASSPDRSYGYTF. The CDR3 DNA reads as TGTGCCAGCAGCCCCGACAGGTCTTATGGCTACACCTTC.

This clone came up a few times. This sequence joins TRBV30 and TRBJ1-6, with D hard to call. The V end was cut by 0 bases, the J end by 10 bases, with 13 bases between. The CDR3 runs to 14 residues. Germline V gives CDR1 GTSNPN, CDR2 SVGIG (reference sequence). CDR3 in amino acids: CAWSVLEGSSPLHF. CDR3 bases: TGTGCCTGGAGTGTACTGGAGGGTTCGTCACCCCTCCACTTT.

The CDR3 loop reads CASSSRPDRGEQFF. The CDR3 DNA follows: TGTGCCAGCAGTTCTCGACCGGACAGGGGTGAGCAGTTCTTC. The chain links TRBV27 to TRBJ2-1; 9 nucleotides line up with TRBD1. The CDR3 totals 14 residues. Per the germline V gene, CDR1 is MNHEY and CDR2 is SMNVEV (reference sequence). V dropped 4 bases and J dropped 9; count of bases not matched to a gene: 7.

The CDR3 region has the DNA TGTGCCAGCAGTCGACGCCCAGGACAGGGCTATGGCTACACCTTC. It translates to CASSRRPGQGYGYTF. The chain is built from TRBV27 and TRBJ1-2; 8 bases are shared with TRBD1. Trimming removed 5 bases from V and 4 bases from J; junction bases left unmatched: 9. Germline V gene data show CDR1 as MNHEY and CDR2 as SMNVEV (reference sequence). The CDR3 is 15 amino acids.

This clone has just a few counts. The V gene is TRBV10-3, the J gene TRBJ1-1; D is undetermined. The V gene's germline CDR1 is ENHRY and CDR2 SYGVKD. The CDR3 has 12 residues. Trimming took 7 bases from V and 1 from J, leaving 7 bases between them. As DNA, the CDR3 is TGTGCCATCACCGGAGAGAACACTGAAGCTTTCTTT. Translation gives CAITGENTEAFF.

The chain has TRBV24-1 and TRBJ2-3; 10 bases map to TRBD1. Germline V gene sequence: CDR1 KGHDR, CDR2 SFDVKD. The CDR3 sequence is 16 residues long. The junction had 9 bases not matched to a gene; V was cut back by 5 bases and J by 5 bases. In DNA, the CDR3 is TGTGCCACCAGTGTTTCCGGGACAGGGGTTAGAGATACGCAGTATTTT. Residues: CATSVSGTGVRDTQYF.